This TCR beta chain derives from a study of Graves' ophthalmopathy and Graves' hyperthyroidism. Across the study: Untreated patients at initial diagnosis provided peripheral blood.

Trimming took 9 bases from V and 2 from J, leaving 21 bases between them. Germline V gives CDR1 SGHAT, CDR2 FQNNGV. The CDR3 runs 16 residues. RNA transcripts were the template, and TCR beta CDR3 regions were amplified from them. RT-PCR was first run with HTBI primers, then multiplex PCR in a second round. MiXCR, applied by TCRdb to the multiplex PCR reads, yields one record per CDR3 protein. This table holds around 670,000 distinct CDR3 sequences, approximately 40% found once. With a duration under 3 months, ophthalmopathy in the donors showed moderate-to-severe activity, CAS ≥3 and NOSPECS ≥4. As diagnostic evidence, clinical symptoms, serum thyroxine, TRAb, thyroid ultrasound and orbital computed tomography were relied upon.

This clonotype was obtained from an adult man with Graves' ophthalmopathy. The material sequenced was peripheral blood. The chain recombines TRBV11-2 with TRBJ2-3; D is possibly TRBD2 (5 bases). In DNA, the CDR3 is TGTGCCAGTCAGTCGGCGGGCGGAAGGGCCACAGATACGCAGTATTTT. Translation gives CASQSAGGRATDTQYF.